The clone carrying this T cell receptor beta chain was observed a few times. Its antigen remains unidentified. The CDR3 spans 14 residues. In germline, CDR1 is MNHEY, CDR2 SMNVEV (reference sequence). V lost 2 bases to trimming and J lost 8 bases, with 10 bases between them. The PBMCs were taken from around 9 ml of fresh peripheral blood. These data are taken from a study of T cells in Graves' hyperthyroidism and ophthalmopathy. General observations from the study: Blood samples included most of the expanded thyroid clonotypes exceeding 0.001.

Amplification yielded TCR beta CDR3 regions, with RNA transcripts as the source. When the TCR CDR3 underwent first-round RT-PCR, the HTBI primer set was used. TCRdb re-derived calls from the multiplex PCR reads in MiXCR, one entry per CDR3 protein. In the table there are some 340,000 distinct CDR3 sequences, around 13% of which are singletons. This clonotype was obtained from a woman between 35 and 50 years old with Graves' ophthalmopathy. The gene calls are TRBV27 and TRBJ1-6, with D possibly TRBD1 on 6 matching bases. Input material: blood. CDR3 DNA: TGTGCCAGCAGTTTAAGGGGGAGTGATTCACCCCTCCACTTT. Its protein product is CASSLRGSDSPLHF.